This T cell receptor beta chain was sequenced for a study of T cells in Graves' hyperthyroidism and ophthalmopathy. V gave up 2 bases and J gave up 6 bases; unmatched junction bases: 2. Germline lookup yields CDR1 DFQATT and CDR2 SNEGSKA (reference sequence). The CDR3 runs 12 residues. Broader study findings: Ophthalmopathy was identified by the model a median approximately 6.4 months ahead of onset.

This clonotype was picked up a small number of times. Antigen unknown. TCR beta CDR3 sequences were amplified from RNA transcripts. HTBI primers were the set used in a first-round RT-PCR of the TCR CDR3. In TCRdb, the multiplex PCR reads were re-called with MiXCR into one record per CDR3 protein. This sample yields 650,000 to 800,000 distinct CDR3 sequences, of which 45% are seen a single time; 6.5% to 9% belongs to the top ten. This TCR derives from an adult man with Graves' disease, either hyperthyroidism or ophthalmopathy (not recorded which). This rearrangement joins TRBV20-1 to TRBJ1-1, with TRBD1 identical over 8 bases. Sequenced material: peripheral blood or thyroid tissue (not recorded which). This CDR3 is CSARPGGPEAFF. DNA of the CDR3: TGCAGTGCTAGACCAGGGGGCCCTGAAGCTTTCTTT.